Sequencing of this T cell receptor (beta chain) was carried out in a study of T-cell memory formation after mild COVID-19. Whole-study results and caveats: Contracting clones, day 15 to 85, had balanced CD4/CD8, and later expanders favored CD4+.

The CDR3 length is 13 residues. In germline, CDR1 is SGHNT, CDR2 YYREEE (reference sequence). V lost 9 bases and J lost 3, with 15 bases in between. A remark on this clonotype: Its antigen is not known.

TCRdb passed the 5' RACE reads through MiXCR, listing each CDR3 protein once. The repertoire includes about 260,000 distinct CDR3 sequences, around 8% of them detected once, and approximately 23% sits in the top ten. The TCR was taken from a man aged 18 to 29 who had mild COVID-19 (a few samples of this study predate the infection). Cell type and time point are not known. Material: PBMCs or a T cell subset sorted from them (not recorded which). The chain joins TRBV5-4 to TRBJ1-1; a weak D match, TRBD1 (6 bases). The CDR3 loop is CAMRWDTYTEAFF. The CDR3 coding sequence is TGTGCCATGCGCTGGGACACATACACTGAAGCTTTCTTT.